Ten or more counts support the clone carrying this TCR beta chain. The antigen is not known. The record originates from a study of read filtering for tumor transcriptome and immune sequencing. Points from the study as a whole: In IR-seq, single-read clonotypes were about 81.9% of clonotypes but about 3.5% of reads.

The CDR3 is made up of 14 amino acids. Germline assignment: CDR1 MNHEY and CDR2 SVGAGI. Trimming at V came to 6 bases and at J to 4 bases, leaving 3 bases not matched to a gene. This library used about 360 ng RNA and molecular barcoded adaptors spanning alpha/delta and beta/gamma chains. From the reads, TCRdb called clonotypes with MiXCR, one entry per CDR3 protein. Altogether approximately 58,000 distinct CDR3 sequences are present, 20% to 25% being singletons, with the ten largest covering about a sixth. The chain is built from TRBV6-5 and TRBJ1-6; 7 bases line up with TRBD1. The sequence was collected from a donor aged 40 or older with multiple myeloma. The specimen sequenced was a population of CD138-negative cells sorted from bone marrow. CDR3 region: CASREGQYNSPLHF. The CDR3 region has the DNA TGTGCCAGCAGGGAGGGACAGTATAATTCACCCCTCCACTTT.